These 20 T cell receptor beta chains originate from one sample sequenced in a study of immune evolution from preneoplasia to lung adenocarcinoma. Repertoires were generated with immunoSEQ multiplex PCR, while TCRdb's copy carries only in-frame clones and drops some. Of roughly 9,000 clones listed, 77% were seen once; the top ten hold more than 6.5%. Sequenced: FFPE lung adenocarcinoma in situ tissue. Receptor source: a person aged 60-79 years with lung adenocarcinoma.

The chain carries TRBV2 and TRBJ1-2, with a possible D match to TRBD1 (5 bases). V was clipped by 4 bases and J by 5 bases, with 11 bases between them. The CDR3 is made up of 13 amino acids. The V gene's germline CDR1 is SNHLY and CDR2 FYNNEI. Written as DNA, the CDR3 is TGTGCCAGCAGTGGGACACACATATATGGCTACACCTTC. It is translated as CASSGTHIYGYTF.

This clone was recorded a few times. The CDR3 nucleotides read TGTGCCAGCAGCCGTACAGGATTTGGGGGTCAGCCCCAGCATTTT. It encodes CASSRTGFGGQPQHF. The gene calls are TRBV5-5 and TRBJ1-5; tentative D call: TRBD1 (5 bases). Germline V gene data show CDR1 as SGHKS and CDR2 as YYEKEE (reference sequence). V gave up 4 bases and J gave up 6 bases, with 17 bases separating them. This CDR3 has 15 residues. Full variable domain (rest looked up from reference TRBV5-5 and TRBJ1-5): DAGVTQSPTHLIKTRGQQVTLRCSPISGHKSVSWYQQVLGQGPQFIFQYYEKEERGRGNFPDRFSARQFPNYSSELNVNALLLGDSALYLCASSRTGFGGQPQHFGDGTRLSIL.

The V gene is TRBV29-1, the J gene TRBJ1-2; D not resolved. Between the trimmed V and J ends, which lost 4 bases and 8 bases, there was a span of 20 bases. This CDR3 spans 14 amino acids. From germline, CDR1 is SQVTM and CDR2 ANQGSEA. This CDR3 reads CSVAELRTQGGYTF. Here the CDR3 DNA reads TGCAGCGTTGCTGAACTCCGGACCCAAGGGGGCTACACCTTC.

This rearrangement joins TRBV4-1 to TRBJ2-3; D is perhaps TRBD1 or TRBD2 (5 bases each). The germline V gene encodes CDR1 MGHRA and CDR2 YSYEKL. The CDR3 extends over 18 amino acids. The V end lost 0 bases, the J end lost 2 bases, and 18 bases lay between the germline ends. CDR3 coding DNA: TGCGCCAGCAGCCAAGAGGCAGGGAGAGTAGGGCTCACAGATACGCAGTATTTT. It specifies CASSQEAGRVGLTDTQYF.

The rearrangement joins TRBV27 to TRBJ1-1; D perhaps matches TRBD1 (6 bases). Per germline, CDR1 MNHEY and CDR2 SMNVEV (reference sequence). With 3 bases removed from V and 1 base from J, the gap between germline ends came to 18 bases. The CDR3 sequence is 17 residues long. The CDR3 protein is CASSFFRGRLTNTEAFF. In nucleotides, the CDR3 is TGTGCCAGCAGTTTTTTTCGGGGGCGACTAACGAACACTGAAGCTTTCTTT.

This clone came up once. This chain uses TRBV5-4 with TRBJ1-4, with a weak D call TRBD1 (5 bases). V lost 3 bases to trimming and J lost 6 bases, with 15 bases between them. CDR3 length: 15 residues. Germline V lookup: CDR1 SGHNT, CDR2 YYREEE (reference sequence). CDR3 in DNA: TGTGCCAGCAGCTCCAACCGGGGGATAGATGAAAAACTGTTTTTT. This translates into CASSSNRGIDEKLFF.

This rearrangement joins TRBV4-1 to TRBJ1-3, with D unclear. V was trimmed by 6 bases and J by 2 bases, leaving 8 bases between them. CDR3 size: 13 residues. CDR1 is MGHRA and CDR2 is YSYEKL in the germline V gene. CDR3 DNA sequence: TGCGCCAGCAGTCCAAGTCCTGGAAACACCATATATTTT. This sequence encodes CASSPSPGNTIYF.

This chain connects TRBV6-5 to TRBJ1-1; no clear D. The CDR3 length is 14 residues. Germline CDR1 is MNHEY and CDR2 is SVGAGI. V lost 7 bases to trimming and J lost 1 base, with 13 bases between them. The CDR3 region has the DNA TGTGCCAGCACCATAGGGTTGGGGAACACTGAAGCTTTCTTT. It codes for CASTIGLGNTEAFF.

This clone is categorized as medium-sized. The J gene is TRBJ1-2, the V gene TRBV5-4; D is uncertain. Germline lookup yields CDR1 SGHNT and CDR2 YYREEE (reference sequence). Trimming removed 4 bases at V and 4 bases at J, with 11 bases between. The CDR3 is 13 amino acids. The DNA for the CDR3 is TGTGCCAGCAGCGAACAGAGCCTCTATGGCTACACCTTC. It codes for CASSEQSLYGYTF.

The J gene is TRBJ1-2, the V gene TRBV4-3, with a tentative D call TRBD1 (5 bases). From germline, CDR1 is LGHNA and CDR2 YSLEER. This CDR3 has 15 residues. V was cut by 2 bases and J by 6 bases, with 16 bases left in between. The chain's CDR3 is CASSQKNRGVDGYTF. The CDR3 bases are TGCGCCAGCAGCCAAAAGAATCGGGGGGTGGATGGCTACACCTTC.

This chain connects TRBV7-2 to TRBJ2-3; 8 bases line up with TRBD2. In germline, CDR1 is SGHTA, CDR2 FQGNSA. With 6 bases clipped from V and 5 bases from J, the junction kept 13 bases outside the gene matches. The CDR3 has 16 amino acids. The CDR3 here is CASSRSIGGAEDTQYF. CDR3 coding DNA: TGTGCCAGCAGTCGGTCTATCGGGGGGGCCGAAGATACGCAGTATTTT.

The rearrangement links TRBV5-6 to TRBJ1-4; TRBD1 might be the D (6 bases). The CDR3 runs to 15 residues. CDR1 and CDR2 (germline): SGHDT, YYEEEE. The germline V and J ends were trimmed by 1 base and 2 bases, with 9 bases remaining between them. The CDR3 region has the DNA TGTGCCAGCAGCTTGTATACAGGGACTAATGAAAAACTGTTTTTT. Residues: CASSLYTGTNEKLFF.

The gene calls are TRBV18 and TRBJ2-7; 10 positions match TRBD1. Germline trimming cut 0 bases from V and 4 bases from J; bases unmatched to any gene: 0. Germline V gene data show CDR1 as KGHSH and CDR2 as LQKENI. The CDR3 is made up of 14 amino acids. The CDR3 DNA is TGTGCCAGCTCACCACCGGGACAGGGGTACGAGCAGTACTTC. Its protein is CASSPPGQGYEQYF.

This chain uses TRBV5-5 with TRBJ2-2; TRBD1 aligns across 9 bases. This CDR3 region has 16 residues. CDR1 SGHKS and CDR2 YYEKEE come from the germline V gene (reference sequence). V gave up 3 bases and J gave up 0 bases; unmatched junction bases: 3. This chain's CDR3 is CASSWGQGANTGELFF. CDR3 coding DNA: TGTGCCAGCAGCTGGGGACAGGGCGCGAACACCGGGGAGCTGTTTTTT.

This clone came up a few times. This chain uses TRBV29-1 with TRBJ1-2; 7 bases agree with TRBD1. The CDR3 is 11 residues long. CDR1 SQVTM and CDR2 ANQGSEA come from the germline V gene. V shed 2 bases, J shed 14 bases, and the junction held 8 bases outside the gene matches. The CDR3 nucleotides read TGCAGCGTTGAACCGGGACAGCTTGAAACCTTC. This encodes CSVEPGQLETF.

The chain employs TRBV2 and TRBJ2-4; possible D gene TRBD2, 5 bases. Germline V lookup: CDR1 SNHLY, CDR2 FYNNEI. This CDR3 region has 15 residues. The germline V and J ends were trimmed by 6 bases and 2 bases, with 14 bases remaining between them. CDR3 sequence: CASSRGIASKNIQYF. Here the CDR3 DNA reads TGTGCCAGCAGCCGTGGGATAGCGTCCAAAAACATTCAGTACTTC. Complete variable domain (other parts from reference TRBV2 and TRBJ2-4): EPEVTQTPSHQVTQMGQEVILRCVPISNHLYFYWYRQILGQKVEFLVSFYNNEISEKSEIFDDQFSVERPDGSNFTLKIRSTKLEDSAMYFCASSRGIASKNIQYFGAGTRLSVL.

The chain links TRBV7-8 to TRBJ2-7; D ambiguous. The CDR3 has 14 residues. The ends were cut back, 1 base at V and 2 bases at J, with 9 bases in the middle. Germline CDR1 reads SGHVS; CDR2 reads FQNEAQ. This chain's CDR3 is CASSLGGSPYEQYF. CDR3 nucleotide sequence: TGTGCCAGCAGCTTAGGAGGCAGCCCCTACGAGCAGTACTTC.

This chain connects TRBV4-1 to TRBJ2-3, with 9 bases lining up with TRBD2. Germline CDR1 reads MGHRA; CDR2 reads YSYEKL. After removal of 3 bases from V and 5 bases from J, the junction contained 9 bases not matched to a gene. The CDR3 loop spans 16 amino acids. CDR3 coding DNA: TGCGCCAGCAGCCAGTTGGCGGGGGGGCTGAGAGATACGCAGTATTTT. The encoded protein is CASSQLAGGLRDTQYF.

The rearrangement joins TRBV11-3 to TRBJ1-1; D unclear. From germline, CDR1 is SGHNT and CDR2 YENEEA. This CDR3 is 15 amino acids long. V shed 0 bases and J shed 3 bases, with 11 bases lying between them. This chain's CDR3 is CASSLDGGRHTEAFF. CDR3 sequence (DNA): TGTGCCAGCAGCTTAGATGGCGGGAGGCACACTGAAGCTTTCTTT.

The chain uses TRBV7-2 and TRBJ1-2; possible D gene TRBD1, 5 bases. This CDR3 has 14 amino acids. The germline gives CDR1 SGHTA, CDR2 FQGNSA. V was pared by 1 base and J by 2 bases, with 8 bases between. CDR3 nucleotides: TGTGCCAGCAGCTTAGGGGGGGGGAACTATGGCTACACCTTC. Its translation: CASSLGGGNYGYTF.